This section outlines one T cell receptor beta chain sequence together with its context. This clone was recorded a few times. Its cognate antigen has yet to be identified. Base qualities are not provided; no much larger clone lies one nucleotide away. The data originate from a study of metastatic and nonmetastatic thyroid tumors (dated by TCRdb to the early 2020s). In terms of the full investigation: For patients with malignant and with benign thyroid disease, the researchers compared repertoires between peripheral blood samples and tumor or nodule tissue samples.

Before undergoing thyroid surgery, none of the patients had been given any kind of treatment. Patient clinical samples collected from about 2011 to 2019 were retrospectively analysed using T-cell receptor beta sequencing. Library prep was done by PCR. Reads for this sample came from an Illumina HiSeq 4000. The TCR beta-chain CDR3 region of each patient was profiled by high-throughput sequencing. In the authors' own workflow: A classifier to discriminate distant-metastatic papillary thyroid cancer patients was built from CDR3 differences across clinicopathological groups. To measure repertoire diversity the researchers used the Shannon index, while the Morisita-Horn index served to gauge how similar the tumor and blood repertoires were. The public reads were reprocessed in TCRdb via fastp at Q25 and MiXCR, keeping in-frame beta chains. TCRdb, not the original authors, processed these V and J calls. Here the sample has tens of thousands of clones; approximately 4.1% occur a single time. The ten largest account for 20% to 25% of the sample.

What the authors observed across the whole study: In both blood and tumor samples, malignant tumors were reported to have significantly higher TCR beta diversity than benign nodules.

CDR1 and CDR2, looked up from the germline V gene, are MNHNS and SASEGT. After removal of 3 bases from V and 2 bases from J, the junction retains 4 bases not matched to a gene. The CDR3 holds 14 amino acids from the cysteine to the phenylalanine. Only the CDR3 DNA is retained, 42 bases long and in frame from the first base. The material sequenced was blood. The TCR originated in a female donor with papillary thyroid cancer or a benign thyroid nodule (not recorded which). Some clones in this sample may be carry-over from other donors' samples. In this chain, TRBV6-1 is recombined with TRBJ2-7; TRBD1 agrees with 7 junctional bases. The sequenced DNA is TGTGCCAGCAGTGAGAGGACAGGTACCTACGAGCAGTACTTC. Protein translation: CASSERTGTYEQYF.